These T cell receptor beta chains were read from a single sample in a study of blood T cell repertoires in COVID-19. The protocol was immunoSEQ multiplex PCR, while the TCRdb copy is restricted to in-frame clones and leaves out a portion. The data show roughly 180,000 clones, 80% to 90% seen once. Sequenced: peripheral blood. Receptor source: a man aged 35 to 55 who had recovered from COVID-19. Both conserved end residues are part of each CDR3. Fields, in order: CDR3 length, J gene, clone size, V gene, D gene, CDR3 protein, CDR3 DNA. A D gene is named only where the DNA matches it firmly. Size is omitted from some rows. Given values are once, few, many or a class for expanded clones.

cdr3_length: 14; j_call: TRBJ1-2; clone_size: .; v_call: TRBV6-6; d_call: TRBD1; cdr3_aa: CASRQGASLYGYTF; cdr3_nt: TGTGCCAGCAGACAGGGGGCGAGTCTCTATGGCTACACCTTC
cdr3_length: 15; j_call: TRBJ2-5; clone_size: .; v_call: TRBV28; d_call: TRBD1; cdr3_aa: CASSLMTGGQETQYF; cdr3_nt: TGTGCCAGCAGTTTAATGACAGGGGGGCAAGAGACCCAGTACTTC
cdr3_length: 16; j_call: TRBJ2-1; clone_size: .; v_call: TRBV19; d_call: TRBD1; cdr3_aa: CASTITGQGFYNEQFF; cdr3_nt: TGTGCCAGTACCATCACAGGACAGGGGTTTTACAATGAGCAGTTCTTC
cdr3_length: 14; j_call: TRBJ2-5; clone_size: .; v_call: TRBV28; d_call: TRBD2; cdr3_aa: CASCAPGGEETQYF; cdr3_nt: TGTGCCAGCTGCGCTCCCGGGGGGGAAGAGACCCAGTACTTC
cdr3_length: 16; j_call: TRBJ2-5; clone_size: .; v_call: TRBV29-1; d_call: TRBD1; cdr3_aa: CSVEGQLIHYQETQYF; cdr3_nt: TGCAGCGTTGAGGGACAGCTTATTCACTACCAAGAGACCCAGTACTTC
cdr3_length: 13; j_call: TRBJ1-4; clone_size: .; v_call: TRBV28; d_call: TRBD1; cdr3_aa: CASYWDRGEKLFF; cdr3_nt: TGTGCCAGCTACTGGGACAGGGGTGAAAAACTGTTTTTT
cdr3_length: 12; j_call: TRBJ1-4; clone_size: .; v_call: TRBV3-1/TRBV3-2; d_call: .; cdr3_aa: CASSPNNEKLFF; cdr3_nt: TGTGCCAGCAGCCCTAACAATGAAAAACTGTTTTTT
cdr3_length: 17; j_call: TRBJ2-5; clone_size: few; v_call: TRBV7-2; d_call: TRBD1; cdr3_aa: CASSLSRTQGARETQYF; cdr3_nt: TGTGCCAGCAGCTTGTCCAGAACACAGGGGGCTCGGGAGACCCAGTACTTC
cdr3_length: 12; j_call: TRBJ2-2; clone_size: .; v_call: TRBV24-1; d_call: .; cdr3_aa: CATRRVTGELFF; cdr3_nt: TGTGCCACCAGACGGGTCACCGGGGAGCTGTTTTTT
cdr3_length: 13; j_call: TRBJ1-4; clone_size: .; v_call: TRBV12-3/TRBV12-4; d_call: .; cdr3_aa: CASSFRGGEKLFF; cdr3_nt: TGTGCCAGCAGTTTCAGGGGAGGGGAAAAACTGTTTTTT
cdr3_length: 13; j_call: TRBJ1-2; clone_size: .; v_call: TRBV13; d_call: .; cdr3_aa: CASSQNPNYGYTF; cdr3_nt: TGTGCCAGCAGCCAGAATCCTAACTATGGCTACACCTTC
cdr3_length: 14; j_call: TRBJ1-2; clone_size: .; v_call: TRBV19; d_call: .; cdr3_aa: CASSIGSGNYGYTF; cdr3_nt: TGTGCCAGTAGTATAGGCAGCGGTAACTATGGCTACACCTTC
cdr3_length: 15; j_call: TRBJ1-5; clone_size: .; v_call: TRBV19; d_call: .; cdr3_aa: CASSIGQNSNQPQHF; cdr3_nt: TGTGCCAGTAGTATAGGCCAGAATAGCAATCAGCCCCAGCATTTT
cdr3_length: 15; j_call: TRBJ2-5; clone_size: .; v_call: TRBV5-4; d_call: TRBD2; cdr3_aa: CASSSSGGVEETQYF; cdr3_nt: TGTGCCAGCAGTTCTAGCGGGGGGGTCGAGGAGACCCAGTACTTC
cdr3_length: 14; j_call: TRBJ1-1; clone_size: .; v_call: TRBV5-1; d_call: .; cdr3_aa: CASSLDDEDSRAFF; cdr3_nt: TGCGCCAGCAGCTTGGATGATGAGGACAGCCGGGCTTTCTTT
cdr3_length: 14; j_call: TRBJ1-2; clone_size: .; v_call: TRBV6-5; d_call: .; cdr3_aa: CASSPPGHNYGYTF; cdr3_nt: TGTGCCAGCAGCCCCCCGGGACACAACTATGGCTACACCTTC
cdr3_length: 16; j_call: TRBJ2-3; clone_size: .; v_call: TRBV5-5; d_call: TRBD1; cdr3_aa: CASSSGQGAGTDTQYF; cdr3_nt: TGTGCCAGCAGCTCCGGACAGGGGGCTGGCACAGATACGCAGTATTTT
cdr3_length: 15; j_call: TRBJ2-1; clone_size: .; v_call: TRBV6-5; d_call: TRBD2; cdr3_aa: CASTSGLAGGYEQFF; cdr3_nt: TGTGCCAGCACCTCCGGACTAGCGGGGGGGTATGAGCAGTTCTTC
cdr3_length: 19; j_call: TRBJ2-6; clone_size: .; v_call: TRBV3-1/TRBV3-2; d_call: .; cdr3_aa: CASSQDPARRSPGANVLTF; cdr3_nt: TGTGCCAGCAGCCAAGATCCCGCCCGCCGGTCTCCTGGGGCCAACGTCCTGACTTTC
cdr3_length: 16; j_call: TRBJ2-3; clone_size: once; v_call: TRBV7-2; d_call: TRBD2; cdr3_aa: CASTLGLAGGTDTQYF; cdr3_nt: TGTGCCAGCACCTTAGGACTAGCGGGGGGCACAGATACGCAGTATTTT
cdr3_length: 15; j_call: TRBJ1-6; clone_size: .; v_call: TRBV18; d_call: .; cdr3_aa: CASSPGGGTNSPLHF; cdr3_nt: TGTGCCAGCTCACCCGGAGGTGGTACGAATTCACCCCTCCACTTT
cdr3_length: 13; j_call: TRBJ1-1; clone_size: .; v_call: TRBV6-1; d_call: .; cdr3_aa: CASSENGNTEAFF; cdr3_nt: TGTGCCAGCAGTGAAAACGGGAACACTGAAGCTTTCTTT
cdr3_length: 14; j_call: TRBJ2-7; clone_size: .; v_call: TRBV6-2/TRBV6-3; d_call: .; cdr3_aa: CASSYLRDSYEQYF; cdr3_nt: TGTGCCAGCAGTTACCTCCGGGACTCCTACGAGCAGTACTTC
cdr3_length: 13; j_call: TRBJ2-3; clone_size: .; v_call: TRBV7-2; d_call: .; cdr3_aa: CASSLLRTDTQYF; cdr3_nt: TGTGCCAGCAGCTTACTACGCACAGATACGCAGTATTTT
cdr3_length: 15; j_call: TRBJ2-3; clone_size: .; v_call: TRBV9; d_call: TRBD1; cdr3_aa: CASSARQGFTDTQYF; cdr3_nt: TGTGCCAGCAGCGCCCGACAGGGATTCACAGATACGCAGTATTTT
cdr3_length: 15; j_call: TRBJ2-3; clone_size: .; v_call: TRBV6-5; d_call: TRBD2; cdr3_aa: CASSLLAGETDTQYF; cdr3_nt: TGTGCCAGCAGTTTATTAGCGGGAGAGACAGATACGCAGTATTTT
cdr3_length: 13; j_call: TRBJ1-5; clone_size: .; v_call: TRBV10-3; d_call: .; cdr3_aa: CAISLDLNQPQHF; cdr3_nt: TGTGCCATAAGCTTGGACTTAAATCAGCCCCAGCATTTT
cdr3_length: 17; j_call: TRBJ1-6; clone_size: .; v_call: TRBV15; d_call: TRBD1; cdr3_aa: CATSRAGQAPYNSPLHF; cdr3_nt: TGTGCCACCAGCAGAGCCGGACAGGCCCCCTATAATTCACCCCTCCACTTT
cdr3_length: 16; j_call: TRBJ2-5; clone_size: .; v_call: TRBV9; d_call: TRBD2; cdr3_aa: CASSPAGLKGQETQYF; cdr3_nt: TGTGCCAGCAGCCCTGCGGGACTAAAGGGCCAAGAGACCCAGTACTTC
cdr3_length: 15; j_call: TRBJ2-5; clone_size: few; v_call: TRBV10-3; d_call: .; cdr3_aa: CAISEVGTGLETQYF; cdr3_nt: TGTGCCATCAGTGAAGTAGGAACAGGGCTGGAGACCCAGTACTTC
cdr3_length: 15; j_call: TRBJ2-1; clone_size: once; v_call: TRBV6-5; d_call: TRBD1; cdr3_aa: CASSIDRGAYNEQFF; cdr3_nt: TGTGCCAGCAGCATCGACAGGGGAGCCTACAATGAGCAGTTCTTC
cdr3_length: 14; j_call: TRBJ2-7; clone_size: .; v_call: TRBV6-2/TRBV6-3; d_call: TRBD2; cdr3_aa: CASSYLADSYEQYF; cdr3_nt: TGTGCCAGCAGTTACCTAGCGGACTCCTACGAGCAGTACTTC
cdr3_length: 13; j_call: TRBJ1-2; clone_size: .; v_call: TRBV12-3/TRBV12-4; d_call: .; cdr3_aa: CASSLGGSYGYTF; cdr3_nt: TGTGCCAGCAGTTTAGGTGGCTCCTATGGCTACACCTTC
cdr3_length: 17; j_call: TRBJ1-1; clone_size: once; v_call: TRBV7-5; d_call: .; cdr3_aa: CARSLGDRCRWDTEAFF; cdr3_nt: TGTGCCAGAAGCTTAGGGGACAGGTGTCGTTGGGACACTGAAGCTTTCTTT
cdr3_length: 13; j_call: TRBJ1-1; clone_size: once; v_call: TRBV5-8; d_call: .; cdr3_aa: CASMWQSNTEAFF; cdr3_nt: TGTGCCAGCATGTGGCAATCGAACACTGAAGCTTTCTTT
cdr3_length: 15; j_call: TRBJ1-1; clone_size: .; v_call: TRBV18; d_call: TRBD1; cdr3_aa: CASSSTGGSDTEAFF; cdr3_nt: TGTGCCAGCTCATCCACAGGGGGCTCGGACACTGAAGCTTTCTTT
cdr3_length: 14; j_call: TRBJ1-2; clone_size: .; v_call: TRBV7-2; d_call: .; cdr3_aa: CASSYYRSDTGYTF; cdr3_nt: TGTGCCAGCAGCTACTACCGGTCCGATACTGGCTACACCTTC
cdr3_length: 14; j_call: TRBJ2-5; clone_size: .; v_call: TRBV21-1; d_call: .; cdr3_aa: CASSGGASTETQYF; cdr3_nt: TGTGCCAGCAGCGGGGGGGCGAGTACGGAGACCCAGTACTTC
cdr3_length: 15; j_call: TRBJ2-7; clone_size: .; v_call: TRBV11-3; d_call: TRBD1; cdr3_aa: CASSPGTGSSYEQYF; cdr3_nt: TGTGCCAGCAGCCCCGGGACAGGGTCCTCCTACGAGCAGTACTTC
cdr3_length: 15; j_call: TRBJ2-3; clone_size: .; v_call: TRBV6-5; d_call: .; cdr3_aa: CASTSYGQNTDTQYF; cdr3_nt: TGTGCCAGCACCTCTTATGGACAGAACACAGATACGCAGTATTTT
cdr3_length: 15; j_call: TRBJ2-7; clone_size: .; v_call: TRBV11-2; d_call: TRBD2; cdr3_aa: CASSLDLGGPYEQYF; cdr3_nt: TGTGCCAGCAGCTTAGATCTGGGAGGGCCCTACGAGCAGTACTTC
cdr3_length: 13; j_call: TRBJ2-5; clone_size: .; v_call: TRBV30; d_call: TRBD1; cdr3_aa: CAWSAPGQETQYF; cdr3_nt: TGTGCCTGGAGTGCGCCGGGACAGGAGACCCAGTACTTC
cdr3_length: 13; j_call: TRBJ2-3; clone_size: .; v_call: TRBV7-3; d_call: .; cdr3_aa: CASSLMARDTQYF; cdr3_nt: TGTGCCAGCAGCTTAATGGCTCGAGATACGCAGTATTTT
cdr3_length: 16; j_call: TRBJ2-7; clone_size: .; v_call: TRBV7-9; d_call: .; cdr3_aa: CASSPRGLTNGYEQYF; cdr3_nt: TGTGCCAGCAGCCCCCGCGGGCTTACGAACGGCTACGAGCAGTACTTC
cdr3_length: 15; j_call: TRBJ2-5; clone_size: .; v_call: TRBV29-1; d_call: TRBD2; cdr3_aa: CSVGPGTSREETQYF; cdr3_nt: TGCAGCGTTGGCCCCGGGACTAGCAGGGAAGAGACCCAGTACTTC
cdr3_length: 14; j_call: TRBJ2-5; clone_size: .; v_call: TRBV6-5; d_call: .; cdr3_aa: CASSIGGRVETQYF; cdr3_nt: TGTGCCAGCAGCATAGGGGGGAGGGTTGAGACCCAGTACTTC
cdr3_length: 14; j_call: TRBJ1-2; clone_size: few; v_call: TRBV19; d_call: TRBD1; cdr3_aa: CASSTTGAVYGYTF; cdr3_nt: TGTGCCAGTAGTACGACAGGGGCCGTCTATGGCTACACCTTC
cdr3_length: 14; j_call: TRBJ1-1; clone_size: .; v_call: TRBV6-6; d_call: .; cdr3_aa: CASSLIGVDTEAFF; cdr3_nt: TGTGCCAGCAGTTTGATCGGAGTCGACACTGAAGCTTTCTTT
cdr3_length: 16; j_call: TRBJ1-2; clone_size: few; v_call: TRBV4-1; d_call: .; cdr3_aa: CASSQDSGESSYGYTF; cdr3_nt: TGCGCCAGCAGCCAAGACTCGGGGGAGTCCAGCTATGGCTACACCTTC
cdr3_length: 17; j_call: TRBJ2-1; clone_size: once; v_call: TRBV7-2; d_call: TRBD2; cdr3_aa: CASSLARGRDGYNEQFF; cdr3_nt: TGTGCCAGCAGCTTAGCCCGCGGGAGGGACGGCTACAATGAGCAGTTCTTC
cdr3_length: 15; j_call: TRBJ2-2; clone_size: .; v_call: TRBV5-4; d_call: .; cdr3_aa: CASSGAPPSTGELFF; cdr3_nt: TGTGCCAGCAGCGGGGCCCCCCCTAGCACCGGGGAGCTGTTTTTT